These 32 T cell receptor beta chains came from one sample sequenced in a study of cytomegalovirus exposure and HLA in healthy donors. It was with 60 Vbeta and 13 Jbeta primers that the PCR ran. TCRdb keeps only in-frame clones here, not all; method: immunoSEQ multiplex PCR. The profile shows 150,000 to 200,000 clones, about four fifths of them singletons. Input material: PBMCs. These receptors were collected from a man between 18 and 29 years old in good health and CMV-seronegative.

Only one count was recorded for this clone. This chain connects TRBV23-1 to TRBJ2-3; a weak D match, TRBD2 (6 bases). TRBV23-1 is labeled an ORF, and its function is uncertain. This CDR3 is built from 18 residues. With 0 bases removed from V and 0 bases from J, the gap between germline ends came to 16 bases. CDR3 sequence reads: CASSQSGAASASTDTQYF. The CDR3 region has the DNA TGCGCCAGCAGTCAATCCGGGGCGGCTAGCGCAAGCACAGATACGCAGTATTTT.

The genes are TRBV4-2 and TRBJ2-2; D is uncertain. The germline CDR1 and CDR2 sequences are LGHNA and YNFKEQ. V was pared by 5 bases and J by 3 bases, with 7 bases between. The CDR3 is 13 residues long. The CDR3 sequence: CASSALDTGELFF. CDR3 DNA sequence: TGTGCCAGCAGCGCTCTAGACACCGGGGAGCTGTTTTTT.

Of note for this clone: At the DNA level, this CDR3 is encoded by other sequences in the same sample as well. This chain connects TRBV11-2 to TRBJ2-3, with a tentative D call TRBD2 (5 bases). Trimming left V 0 bases short and J 3 bases short, with 7 bases between. This CDR3 has 14 residues. Germline V gives CDR1 SGHAT, CDR2 FQNNGV. CDR3 residues: CASSLDRGTDTQYF. Here the CDR3 DNA reads TGTGCCAGCAGCTTAGATCGAGGGACAGATACGCAGTATTTT. Drawing the rest from reference TRBV11-2 and TRBJ2-3, the complete variable domain is EAGVAQSPRYKIIEKRQSVAFWCNPISGHATLYWYQQILGQGPKLLIQFQNNGVVDDSQLPKDRFSAERLKGVDSTLKIQPAKLEDSAVYLCASSLDRGTDTQYFGPGTRLTVL.

The chain combines TRBV28 with TRBJ2-5, with 7 bases aligning to TRBD1. Trimming at V came to 4 bases and at J to 1 base, leaving 0 bases not matched to a gene. CDR1 and CDR2 (germline): MDHEN, SYDVKM. The CDR3 extends over 13 amino acids. The CDR3 protein is CASSWTGQETQYF. CDR3 in DNA: TGTGCCAGCAGTTGGACAGGCCAAGAGACCCAGTACTTC.

V and J are TRBV2 and TRBJ2-7; TRBD2 aligns across 11 bases. Trimming took 7 bases from V and 4 from J; bases not matched to a gene: 6. The CDR3 runs 14 residues. Germline lookup yields CDR1 SNHLY and CDR2 FYNNEI. CDR3: CASILLAGAYEQYF. CDR3 nucleotides: TGTGCCAGCATCCTACTAGCGGGAGCTTACGAGCAGTACTTC.

The chain couples TRBV28 to TRBJ1-5; TRBD1 might be the D (5 bases). The V gene's germline CDR1 is MDHEN and CDR2 SYDVKM. CDR3 length equals 12 residues. V dropped 8 bases and J dropped 7 bases, with 12 bases sitting between them. The CDR3: CASGHLGQPQHF. The CDR3 DNA is TGTGCCAGCGGACATTTGGGACAGCCCCAGCATTTT.

The chain uses TRBV11-3 and TRBJ2-1; 14 bases are a match to TRBD2. V lost 0 bases, J lost 10 bases, and 2 bases stayed unmatched. CDR1 and CDR2 from the germline V gene are SGHNT and YENEEA. This CDR3 is 15 amino acids long. The CDR3 DNA reads as TGTGCCAGCAGCTTAGAGGGACTAGCGGGAGAGGAGCAGTTCTTC. Its protein is CASSLEGLAGEEQFF.

The genes are TRBV7-2 and TRBJ2-3; D is uncertain. The CDR3 length is 14 residues. Trimming took off 4 bases at V and 0 bases at J, with 8 bases between the two ends. Germline CDR1 is SGHTA and CDR2 is FQGNSA. The CDR3 nucleotides are TGTGCCAGCAGCTCGATTACTAGCACAGATACGCAGTATTTT. Its protein product is CASSSITSTDTQYF.

The V call is TRBV18, the J call TRBJ2-1; D perhaps matches TRBD2 (6 bases). Looked up from germline, CDR1 is KGHSH and CDR2 is LQKENI. This CDR3 has 16 amino acids. Between the trimmed V and J ends, which lost 6 bases and 0 bases, there was a span of 15 bases. CDR3 in DNA: TGTGCCAGCTCCCCGACGGGGGATCCCTCCTACAATGAGCAGTTCTTC. It codes for CASSPTGDPSYNEQFF.

J is TRBJ1-3 and V is TRBV19; no clear D gene. Germline V CDR1 and CDR2: LNHDA, SQIVND (reference sequence). The CDR3 runs 15 residues. Deletions cut 5 bases from V and 0 bases from J, with 11 bases between. The CDR3, as DNA: TGTGCCAGTAGTCCCTCAACAGCCTCTGGAAACACCATATATTTT. Its protein product is CASSPSTASGNTIYF.

The chain has TRBV30 and TRBJ2-5, with D tentatively TRBD1 (6 bases). Germline V gene sequence: CDR1 GTSNPN, CDR2 SVGIG (reference sequence). The CDR3 is 13 residues long. The V gene lost 4 bases and the J gene lost 11 bases, with 20 bases spanning the gap. The CDR3 DNA reads as TGTGCCTGGACCTCCAGGGGATCGTGGGAGCAGTACTTC. This sequence encodes CAWTSRGSWEQYF.

Remarks on this clone: The junction does not match germline at one end; this may be a read error. The V gene is TRBV7-7, the J gene TRBJ2-1; 7 nucleotides match TRBD1. Germline assignment: CDR1 SSHAT and CDR2 FNYEAQ (reference sequence). CDR3 length equals 14 residues. The CDR3 bases are TGTGCTAGCAGCCCCGGGACAGTGACTAATGAGCAGTTCTTC. It encodes CASSPGTVTNEQFF. Filled out from reference TRBV7-7 and TRBJ2-1, the complete variable domain reads GAGVSQSPRYKVTKRGQDVTLRCDPISSHATLYWYQQALGQGPEFLTYFNYEAQPDKSGLPSDRFSAERPEGSISTLTIQRTEQRDSAMYRCASSPGTVTNEQFFGPGTRLTVL.

This chain connects TRBV14 to TRBJ1-6, with D tentatively TRBD1 (5 bases). V dropped 7 bases and J dropped 9 bases, with 25 bases sitting between them. The CDR3 spans 17 residues. The germline gives CDR1 SGHDN, CDR2 FVKESK. The CDR3 DNA is TGTGCCAGCACCTCACTGGGGGGAACTAATTTCATTTCACCCCTCCACTTT. Encoded protein: CASTSLGGTNFISPLHF. The full variable domain, in which reference TRBV14 and TRBJ1-6 provide the parts outside the CDR3, is EAGVTQFPSHSVIEKGQTVTLRCDPISGHDNLYWYRRVMGKEIKFLLHFVKESKQDESGMPNNRFLAERTGGTYSTLKVQPAELEDSGVYFCASTSLGGTNFISPLHFGNGTRLTVT.

This clone was detected only a few times. The CDR3 coding sequence is TGTGCCAGCAGCTTGAGCGGGACTTCCGCCACGCAGTATTTT. It specifies CASSLSGTSATQYF. The V call is TRBV7-2, the J call TRBJ2-3, with TRBD2 matching over 7 bases. The CDR3 runs 14 residues. The J segment lost 9 bases and the V segment lost 3 bases, leaving 9 bases of the junction unmatched. Germline lookup yields CDR1 SGHTA and CDR2 FQGNSA.

The chain employs TRBV9 and TRBJ2-1, with 9 nucleotides matching TRBD2. CDR3 length: 17 amino acids. Trimming at V came to 6 bases and at J to 0 bases, leaving 10 bases not matched to a gene. Germline CDR1 and CDR2: SGDLS and YYNGEE. The CDR3 bases are TGTGCCAGCATCAACCCGACTAGCGGTAACTCCTACAATGAGCAGTTCTTC. This sequence encodes CASINPTSGNSYNEQFF.

CDR3 nucleotides: TGCGCCAGCAGCTTGCATACACAAGAGACCCAGTACTTC. Translated, it gives CASSLHTQETQYF. J is TRBJ2-5 and V is TRBV5-1; unclear D gene. Germline assignment: CDR1 SGHRS and CDR2 YFSETQ. This CDR3 is built from 13 residues. Trimming removed 1 base at V and 2 bases at J, with 6 bases between.

This clone was seen a few times. The CDR3 DNA is TGCGCCAGCAGCCAAGATACCGGTTTCGGGTCTGACGAGCAGTACTTC. It yields the protein CASSQDTGFGSDEQYF. The rearrangement links TRBV4-3 to TRBJ2-7; D is unclear. The CDR3 runs to 16 residues. V was trimmed by 0 bases and J by 5 bases, leaving 17 bases between them. CDR1 is LGHNA, CDR2 YSLEER, per germline.

The chain combines TRBV19 with TRBJ1-4, with no clear D. Germline CDR1 and CDR2: LNHDA and SQIVND (reference sequence). V lost 5 bases, J lost 8 bases, and 12 bases lay in between. The CDR3 loop spans 13 amino acids. The CDR3 reads CASSHEIGEKLFF. In nucleotides, the CDR3 is TGTGCCAGTAGTCACGAGATCGGGGAAAAACTGTTTTTT.

The chain carries TRBV4-1 and TRBJ2-7; 7 bases line up with TRBD1. With 2 bases clipped from V and 3 bases from J, the junction kept 4 bases outside the gene matches. The CDR3 totals 14 residues. The germline V gene encodes CDR1 MGHRA and CDR2 YSYEKL. Here the CDR3 reads CASSQRQGFYEQYF. CDR3 nucleotides: TGCGCCAGCAGCCAAAGACAGGGATTCTACGAGCAGTACTTC.

The chain recombines TRBV4-1 with TRBJ1-4; 7 bases are shared with TRBD1. CDR3 length equals 15 residues. With 0 bases clipped from V and 8 bases from J, the junction kept 6 bases outside the gene matches. From germline, CDR1 is MGHRA and CDR2 YSYEKL. The CDR3 region is CASSQDDRVGEKLFF. For the CDR3, the DNA is TGCGCCAGCAGCCAAGATGACAGGGTTGGAGAAAAACTGTTTTTT.

This sequence joins TRBV5-4 and TRBJ2-5, with TRBD1 matching 9 bases. CDR3 length: 15 residues. Germline V CDR1 and CDR2: SGHNT, YYREEE (reference sequence). V was pared by 4 bases and J by 5 bases, with 9 bases of the junction left unmatched. Here the CDR3 DNA reads TGTGCCAGCAGCGCCGGACAGGGGAGGGCGGAGACCCAGTACTTC. Translating it yields CASSAGQGRAETQYF.

The chain has TRBV7-3 and TRBJ2-1; 7 nucleotides align to TRBD2. CDR3 length equals 14 residues. Trimming cost V 7 bases and J 4 bases; bases outside gene matches: 7. Germline lookup yields CDR1 SGHTA and CDR2 FQGTGA. CDR3 in amino acids: CASTPGGAYNEQFF. CDR3 DNA sequence: TGTGCCAGCACCCCGGGAGGAGCATACAATGAGCAGTTCTTC.

In this sample, this clone turned up once. The junction does not match germline at one end; this may be a read error. The J gene is TRBJ2-4, the V gene TRBV30, with a weak D call TRBD1 (6 bases). Germline-derived CDR1 and CDR2 are GTSNPN and SVGIG (reference sequence). The CDR3 loop spans 12 amino acids. The CDR3 here is CAWRDRKNIQYF. The CDR3 DNA follows: TGTGCCTGGAGGGACAGAAAAAACATTCAATACTTC. The whole variable domain, remainder taken from reference TRBV30 and TRBJ2-4, is SQTIHQWPATLVQPVGSPLSLECTVEGTSNPNLYWYRQAAGRGLQLLFYSVGIGQISSEVPQNLSASRPQDRQFILSSKKLLLSDSGFYLCAWRDRKNIQYFGAGTRLSVL.

V gene TRBV2 combines with J gene TRBJ1-2; 11 nucleotides line up with TRBD1. The germline V gene has CDR1 SNHLY and CDR2 FYNNEI. Germline trimming cut 7 bases from V and 9 bases from J; bases unmatched to any gene: 13. The CDR3 spans 15 residues. CDR3 nucleotides: TGTGCCAGCACGGGTTTTCGGGACAGGGGGAGTAGCTACACCTTC. This gives the protein CASTGFRDRGSSYTF.

The chain carries TRBV6-4 and TRBJ2-2, with TRBD1 matching 9 bases. The CDR3 covers 15 residues. Per germline, CDR1 MRHNA and CDR2 SNTAGT. The trim removed 3 bases at V and 4 bases at J, leaving 3 bases unmatched. The CDR3 loop reads CASSEGQGSTGELFF. CDR3 sequence (DNA): TGTGCCAGCAGTGAAGGACAGGGGAGCACCGGGGAGCTGTTTTTT.

This sequence joins TRBV19 and TRBJ1-6, with 8 bases matching TRBD1. Germline CDR1 and CDR2: LNHDA and SQIVND (reference sequence). This CDR3 contains 14 residues. With V trimmed by 8 bases and J by 6 bases, 6 bases remained unmatched. As DNA, the CDR3 is TGTGCCAGTTGCCGGGACAGGACTAATTCACCCCTCCACTTT. It encodes CASCRDRTNSPLHF.

There are a few counts of this clone. V gene TRBV6-1 combines with J gene TRBJ2-2; no definite D call. Germline CDR1 and CDR2: MNHNS and SASEGT. Trimming took off 7 bases at V and 1 base at J, with 13 bases between the two ends. This CDR3 has 15 amino acids. Here the CDR3 DNA reads TGTGCCAGCATCATAGTCCAGGAGAACACCGGGGAGCTGTTTTTT. Its protein is CASIIVQENTGELFF.

V gene TRBV11-2 combines with J gene TRBJ1-4, with D possibly TRBD1 on 6 matching bases. The CDR3 runs 11 residues. Deletions cut 6 bases from V and 8 bases from J, with 7 bases between. The germline V gene has CDR1 SGHAT and CDR2 FQNNGV. CDR3 region: CASSQGEKLFF. As DNA, the CDR3 is TGTGCCAGCAGTCAGGGGGAAAAACTGTTTTTT.

This clone came up a few times. The J gene is TRBJ1-1, the V gene TRBV10-2; TRBD1 matches at 7 bases. This CDR3 has 16 residues. Germline CDR1 is WSHSY and CDR2 is SAAADI. Trimming at V came to 6 bases and at J to 0 bases, leaving 10 bases not matched to a gene. The CDR3 loop reads CASSDQDRLMNTEAFF. CDR3 in DNA: TGCGCCAGCAGCGACCAGGACAGGCTGATGAACACTGAAGCTTTCTTT.

The chain couples TRBV10-3 to TRBJ1-3, with 7 bases matching TRBD1. This CDR3 contains 18 residues. From germline, CDR1 is ENHRY and CDR2 SYGVKD. Trimming took 3 bases from V and 0 from J; bases not matched to a gene: 11. CDR3 DNA: TGTGCCATCAGTGACCTCGAATGGGACAGAATCTCTGGAAACACCATATATTTT. This gives the protein CAISDLEWDRISGNTIYF.

This clone showed up just once. This sequence joins TRBV10-3 and TRBJ2-7; tentatively, D is TRBD2 (6 bases). V lost 11 bases to trimming and J lost 4 bases, with 15 bases between them. CDR1 is ENHRY, CDR2 SYGVKD, per germline. This CDR3 comprises 12 residues. The CDR3: CAAGQRVYEQYF. The CDR3 DNA reads as TGTGCCGCCGGCCAGCGGGTGTACGAGCAGTACTTC.

The chain couples TRBV6-5 to TRBJ1-2; D remains unclear. The V end was cut by 6 bases, the J end by 1 base, with 9 bases between. Germline CDR1 and CDR2: MNHEY and SVGAGI. CDR3 size: 13 residues. This CDR3 reads CASRGHFNYGYTF. The CDR3 DNA is TGTGCCAGCAGGGGCCATTTTAACTATGGCTACACCTTC.